These T cell receptor beta chains were read from a single sample in a study of shared clonotypes between healthy human individuals. TCRdb keeps only in-frame clones here, not all; method: immunoSEQ multiplex PCR. The sample records 190,000 or so clones, about 66% being singletons. The sequenced material came from memory CD4+ T cells sorted from blood. The origin of the receptors is a young man in good health. The CDR3 runs from the conserved cysteine through the conserved F or W. A D gene is named only where the DNA matches it firmly. The size field is filled for only some rows; it gives once, few, many or a size class.

d_gene: TRBD1; abundance: NA; v_gene: TRBV29-1; j_gene: TRBJ2-5; CDR3nt: TGCAGCGTAGGACAGGGTAGCAGGCAAGAGACCCAGTACTTC; CDR3aa: CSVGQGSRQETQYF
d_gene: NA; abundance: NA; v_gene: TRBV28; j_gene: TRBJ1-2; CDR3nt: TGTGCCAGCAGTACCGACCGGTTAAGGGGCCTCTATGGCTACACCTTC; CDR3aa: CASSTDRLRGLYGYTF
d_gene: NA; abundance: few; v_gene: TRBV25-1; j_gene: TRBJ1-2; CDR3nt: TGTGCCAGCAGTCCGCCCGGCGGAACCCATCGCTACACCTTC; CDR3aa: CASSPPGGTHRYTF
d_gene: NA; abundance: NA; v_gene: TRBV29-1; j_gene: TRBJ2-5; CDR3nt: TGCAGCCAACGGGGGGCCTCGTCGGCCCAGTACTTC; CDR3aa: CSQRGASSAQYF
d_gene: TRBD2; abundance: NA; v_gene: TRBV9; j_gene: TRBJ2-1; CDR3nt: TGTGCTAGCAGCGACCATCTAGCGGGAGGCCTTCGCGGTGAGCAGTTCTTC; CDR3aa: CASSDHLAGGLRGEQFF
d_gene: TRBD2; abundance: NA; v_gene: TRBV11-2; j_gene: TRBJ2-5; CDR3nt: TGTGCCAGCAGCCGAGGACTAGCGGGAGATCGAGAGACCCAGTACTTC; CDR3aa: CASSRGLAGDRETQYF
d_gene: NA; abundance: NA; v_gene: TRBV6-1; j_gene: TRBJ2-7; CDR3nt: TGTGCCAGCCTCTCCCCCACCTACGAGCAGTACTTC; CDR3aa: CASLSPTYEQYF
d_gene: NA; abundance: many; v_gene: TRBV7-3; j_gene: TRBJ2-1; CDR3nt: TGTGCCAGCAGCGAAGGACCTACCTACAATGAGCAGTTCTTC; CDR3aa: CASSEGPTYNEQFF
d_gene: TRBD1; abundance: NA; v_gene: TRBV10-3; j_gene: TRBJ2-7; CDR3nt: TGTGCCATCGCCTTGGGACAGGGCGGCGACGAGCAGTACTTC; CDR3aa: CAIALGQGGDEQYF
d_gene: NA; abundance: NA; v_gene: TRBV7-3; j_gene: TRBJ2-5; CDR3nt: TGTGCCAGCAGCCCCACGGGCCTCCAAGAGACCCAGTACTTC; CDR3aa: CASSPTGLQETQYF
d_gene: NA; abundance: NA; v_gene: TRBV5-5; j_gene: TRBJ2-5; CDR3nt: TGTGCCAGCAGCTTGGGGGATCCAAATCAGGAGACCCAGTACTTC; CDR3aa: CASSLGDPNQETQYF
d_gene: TRBD2; abundance: NA; v_gene: TRBV5-1; j_gene: TRBJ2-5; CDR3nt: TGCGCCAGCAGCCCCGGGCTAGCGGGTTACGGCCAAGAGACCCAGTACTTC; CDR3aa: CASSPGLAGYGQETQYF
d_gene: TRBD2; abundance: NA; v_gene: TRBV6-4; j_gene: TRBJ2-2; CDR3nt: TGTGCCAGCAGTGAAGCGGGAGGGCACACCGGGGAGCTGTTTTTT; CDR3aa: CASSEAGGHTGELFF
d_gene: TRBD1; abundance: NA; v_gene: TRBV11-2; j_gene: TRBJ2-6; CDR3nt: TGTGCCAGCAGCCTGCGGACAGGACCACTGATAGGGGCCAACGTCCTGACTTTC; CDR3aa: CASSLRTGPLIGANVLTF
d_gene: TRBD2; abundance: NA; v_gene: TRBV11-2; j_gene: TRBJ2-1; CDR3nt: TGTGCCAGCAGCAAAGGCTCCGGACTAGTGATTAATGAGCAGTTCTTC; CDR3aa: CASSKGSGLVINEQFF
d_gene: TRBD2; abundance: NA; v_gene: TRBV28; j_gene: TRBJ2-7; CDR3nt: TGTGCCAGCAGTGGGGGAGGGTCCCGCGAGCAGTACTTC; CDR3aa: CASSGGGSREQYF
d_gene: NA; abundance: NA; v_gene: TRBV7-8; j_gene: TRBJ2-1; CDR3nt: TGTGCCAGCAGCTTAAGCGGTAGCTCCTACAATGAGCAGTTCTTC; CDR3aa: CASSLSGSSYNEQFF
d_gene: NA; abundance: NA; v_gene: TRBV5-4; j_gene: TRBJ2-1; CDR3nt: TGTGCCAGCAGCAGAGGGAACGACCACAATGAGCAGTTCTTC; CDR3aa: CASSRGNDHNEQFF
d_gene: NA; abundance: NA; v_gene: TRBV5-6; j_gene: TRBJ2-1; CDR3nt: TGTGCCAGCAGTTACTACAATGAGCAGTTCTTC; CDR3aa: CASSYYNEQFF
d_gene: NA; abundance: NA; v_gene: TRBV10-3; j_gene: TRBJ2-7; CDR3nt: TGTGCCATCAGTGGGGGTTACGAGCAGTACTTC; CDR3aa: CAISGGYEQYF